The T cell receptor (beta chain) under discussion was sequenced for a study of blood T cell repertoires in COVID-19 (dated by TCRdb to 2020 to 2022). Broadly, across the study: Samples covering the acute and convalescent phases of COVID-19 were provided by collaborators in the United States, Italy and Spain. Where available, HLA class I and class II types were taken from metadata supplied by the sample provider and were not determined by assay-based typing. The dataset comprised deeply sampled blood TCRbeta repertoires from subjects exposed to, actively infected with, or recovered from COVID-19. The sample metadata nearly always contained a de-identified subject ID, COVID-19 status, age in years and sex. A freely available public database, intended as a resource for researchers studying the immune response to SARS-CoV-2, is where the repertoires were released. The prospective study material was composed of cDNA or gDNA derived from T cells, B-cell-depleted T cells, or PBMCs. The samples were drawn from the first 160 participants of the ongoing ImmuneRACE study and from over a thousand subjects provided by 6 global collaborators. Broad study findings and their caveats: How much clinical and demographic metadata was included differed by source and by participant, and the metadata was provided uncurated.

Germline trimming: 0 bases from V, 0 bases from J; junction bases outside gene matches: 11. From the germline V gene, CDR1 is SNHLY and CDR2 is FYNNEI. The CDR3, cysteine through phenylalanine, is 19 amino acids long. The kept DNA is CDR3 alone, 57 bases in frame from the first base. TCRbeta CDR3 regions were amplified from genomic DNA using the immunoSEQ Assay, a bias-controlled multiplex PCR. The source study handled its data this way. The number of nucleated cells in each sample was estimated from the amplification of reference gene primers within the assay. Sequence reads were collapsed and filtered to measure the absolute abundance of every unique TCRbeta CDR3 rearrangement. Productive Simpson clonality was computed per sample as the square root of Simpson's diversity index over productive rearrangements. In its TCRdb copy, this immuneACCESS table keeps in-frame sequences only and misses some clones. Where compared with another copy, unresolved V genes explain less than half of these, and the others have no known cause. V, J and clone size are those of that table, while D and trimming were read from the DNA. The sample contains some 400,000 clones, around 87% of them found a single time. Jointly, the top ten make up 8.5% to 12% of the sample.

One collaborating source in Seattle enrolled patients during active infection and followed them longitudinally through the course of disease. The collaborating institutions used their own protocols to collect whole blood in K2EDTA tubes. Collaborator samples were shipped for TCRbeta analysis as frozen whole blood, isolated PBMCs, or DNA extracted from either sample type. With regard to this clone: Its antigen remains undetermined. Base quality data are lacking; no much larger clone is found one base away.

The source material was peripheral blood. This clonotype was obtained from a woman in her 30s with COVID-19, enrolled during active disease. This sequence uses TRBV2 and TRBJ1-1; TRBD1 matches 9 bases in the middle. The nucleotides are TGTGCCAGCAGTGAAGCACAGGGGGCCGAAGCTTTTATGAACACTGAAGCTTTCTTT. Translation gives CASSEAQGAEAFMNTEAFF.